Following are 16 T cell receptor beta chains from one sample sequenced in a study of immune heterogeneity within non-small cell lung tumors. Template was bulk tumor genomic DNA, around 620 ng per sample. Surgeons took several biopsies per primary tumor, spaced far apart, during surgery. Curative surgical treatment was performed in patients who had newly diagnosed, untreated non-small cell lung cancer. A first 10-cycle multiplex round used 32 V-gene and 13 J-gene primers on TCR beta CDR3. MiXCR was run by TCRdb on the multiplex PCR reads, yielding one entry per CDR3 protein. The sample holds tens of thousands of distinct CDR3 sequences, about 26% seen once. The sequenced material came from lung tumor tissue. These receptors all come from a man between 40 and 49 years old with non-small cell lung cancer.

V is TRBV7-2 and J is TRBJ2-7; 16 bases are shared with TRBD2. V shed 2 bases and J 7 bases; nucleotides not matched to a gene: 2. The CDR3 is 15 amino acids. Germline CDR1 and CDR2: SGHTA and FQGNSA. CDR3 region: CASSLSGLAGGEQYF. CDR3 nucleotides: TGTGCCAGCAGCTTATCGGGACTAGCGGGAGGGGAGCAGTACTTC.

This clonotype was observed a few times. The V gene is TRBV5-8, the J gene TRBJ2-2, with D perhaps matching TRBD1 (5 bases). Trimming stripped 6 bases from V and 1 base from J, with 16 bases between. CDR3 size: 16 residues. From germline, CDR1 is SGHTS and CDR2 YDEGEE. CDR3 bases: TGTGCCAGCACCTTTCGGTTGGGGCGGAACACCGGGGAGCTGTTTTTT. Protein product: CASTFRLGRNTGELFF.

In its sample, this clonotype was seen a few times. J is TRBJ1-6 and V is TRBV20-1; weak D call: TRBD1 (5 bases). This CDR3 is 14 amino acids long. V gave up 2 bases and J gave up 5 bases, with 10 bases separating them. Per the germline V gene, CDR1 is DFQATT and CDR2 is SNEGSKA (reference sequence). For the CDR3, the DNA is TGCAGTGCTAGAAAACAGGAAAATAATTCACCCCTCCACTTT. This gives the protein CSARKQENNSPLHF.

This clonotype has a count of ten or more. This sequence joins TRBV6-1 and TRBJ2-2; D not certain. The CDR3 is 12 amino acids. Per the germline V gene, CDR1 is MNHNS and CDR2 is SASEGT. V shed 5 bases and J shed 5 bases, with 6 bases lying between them. The CDR3 reads CASSYKTGELFF. CDR3 DNA sequence: TGTGCCAGCAGTTATAAGACCGGGGAGCTGTTTTTT.

The chain couples TRBV5-1 to TRBJ2-3, with 7 bases matching TRBD2. The CDR3 covers 17 residues. Trimming removed 4 bases from V and 0 bases from J; junction bases left unmatched: 11. The germline V gene encodes CDR1 SGHRS and CDR2 YFSETQ. In nucleotides, the CDR3 is TGCGCCAGCAGCCCTTCTCTCGGCGGGAGTAGCACAGATACGCAGTATTTT. It yields the protein CASSPSLGGSSTDTQYF.

This clonotype was seen ten or more times. The rearrangement links TRBV6-2 or TRBV6-3 to TRBJ1-5, with 9 positions matching TRBD1. The CDR3 covers 16 residues. V lost 5 bases to trimming and J lost 9 bases; unmatched junction nucleotides: 14. Germline lookup yields CDR1 MNHEY and CDR2 SVGEGT. DNA of the CDR3: TGTGCCAGCAGTCCTACCTTAGGACAGGGGAATGCGCCCCAGCATTTT. Residues: CASSPTLGQGNAPQHF.

In this sample, this clonotype turned up many times. The V and J genes are TRBV2 and TRBJ2-2, with D perhaps matching TRBD1 (6 bases). The V gene lost 6 bases and the J gene lost 4 bases, with 12 bases spanning the gap. Germline V lookup: CDR1 SNHLY, CDR2 FYNNEI. This CDR3 region has 14 residues. DNA of the CDR3: TGTGCCAGCAGAGGGGGAACGAGCACCGGGGAGCTGTTTTTT. Translation: CASRGGTSTGELFF. Combining the CDR3 with reference TRBV2 and TRBJ2-2 gives the whole variable domain EPEVTQTPSHQVTQMGQEVILRCVPISNHLYFYWYRQILGQKVEFLVSFYNNEISEKSEIFDDQFSVERPDGSNFTLKIRSTKLEDSAMYFCASRGGTSTGELFFGEGSRLTVL.

J is TRBJ2-3 and V is TRBV11-3; 7 bases line up with TRBD2. CDR3 length: 15 residues. Looked up from germline, CDR1 is SGHNT and CDR2 is YENEEA. J gave up 6 bases and V 4 bases, and 10 bases lay outside the gene matches. The CDR3 DNA follows: TGTGCCAGCAGCTCGCGGGGACTAATGCGGGATACGCAGTATTTT. Encoded protein: CASSSRGLMRDTQYF.

Regarding this clonotype: This sequence may be a read error, since a much larger clone differs from it by one base. The chain has TRBV20-1 and TRBJ2-7; TRBD1 matches 9 bases. There are 15 residues in the CDR3. V shed 8 bases and J 9 bases; nucleotides not matched to a gene: 20. Germline V gene lookup returns CDR1 DFQATT and CDR2 SNEGSKA (reference sequence). The DNA for the CDR3 is TGCAGTTGCCATCAACCGGGACAGGGCTCTATTAGGCAGTACTTC. It encodes CSCHQPGQGSIRQYF.

At least ten counts were recorded for this clonotype. V usage is TRBV6-2 or TRBV6-3 and J usage is TRBJ2-5; 11 nucleotides match TRBD2. The CDR3 is made up of 20 amino acids. V dropped 4 bases and J dropped 5; count of bases not matched to a gene: 21. Germline V gives CDR1 MNHEY, CDR2 SVGEGT. In DNA, the CDR3 is TGTGCCAGCAGTTCTGGCCGTGGGGGTAGCGGGAGGGCCAAGTTTGAGACCCAGTACTTC. It is translated as CASSSGRGGSGRAKFETQYF.

A note on this clonotype: A read error is possible here, since a much larger clone lies one base away. The chain links TRBV20-1 to TRBJ2-7; TRBD2 agrees at 9 bases. This CDR3 is built from 15 residues. Per the germline V gene, CDR1 is DFQATT and CDR2 is SNEGSKA (reference sequence). Losses at the gene ends were 8 bases for V and 0 bases for J; bases not matched to a gene: 11. In DNA form, the CDR3 reads TGCAGTTTACTGGGACTAGCTAGGAGCTCCTACGAGCAGTACTTC. Amino acid sequence: CSLLGLARSSYEQYF.

This clonotype was observed a single time. This may be a read error, as it is one base from a much larger clone. The J gene is TRBJ1-2, the V gene TRBV7-3; 9 bases align to TRBD1. The CDR3 is made up of 15 amino acids. CDR1 is SGHTA and CDR2 is FQGTGA in the germline V gene. Here the CDR3 DNA reads TGTGGCAGCAGCCCCCACAGGGGGCACGGCTATGGCTACACCTTC. Translation: CGSSPHRGHGYGYTF.

The chain recombines TRBV5-6 with TRBJ2-5, with D possibly called TRBD1 or TRBD2 (5 bases each). Germline V lookup: CDR1 SGHDT, CDR2 YYEEEE. This CDR3 contains 15 residues. The V end lost 4 bases, the J end lost 4 bases, and 17 bases lay between the germline ends. CDR3 in DNA: TGTGCCAGCAGCGCCCCACACAGTGGGGGAGAGACCCAGTACTTC. It yields the protein CASSAPHSGGETQYF.

The V call is TRBV5-4, the J call TRBJ1-2; 9 nucleotides agree with TRBD1. V lost 5 bases to trimming and J lost 5 bases; unmatched junction nucleotides: 10. CDR1 is SGHNT, CDR2 YYREEE, per germline (reference sequence). This CDR3 is built from 15 residues. In DNA form, the CDR3 reads TGTGCCAGCAGTCTTCCGGGACAGGGATATTATGGCTACACCTTC. As protein: CASSLPGQGYYGYTF.

Worth noting for this clonotype: This may be a read error: a much more frequent sequence differs by one nucleotide. The rearrangement links TRBV30 to TRBJ1-5; maybe TRBD1 (5 bases). The ends were cut back, 2 bases at V and 2 bases at J, with 10 bases in the middle. Germline loops: CDR1 GTSNPN, CDR2 SVGIG (reference sequence). This CDR3 comprises 14 residues. DNA of the CDR3: TGTGCCTGGAGTCGGACACAATGCAATCAGCCCCAGCATTTT. It encodes CAWSRTQCNQPQHF.

This clonotype was counted ten times or more. This chain joins TRBV27 and TRBJ1-3; no clear D gene. Trimming pared 7 bases from V and 0 bases from J, leaving 13 bases between. Germline V gives CDR1 MNHEY, CDR2 SMNVEV (reference sequence). The length of the CDR3 is 15 residues. The CDR3 spells CASKADRFSGNTIYF. In DNA, the CDR3 is TGTGCCAGCAAAGCAGACCGGTTCTCTGGAAACACCATATATTTT.